This T cell receptor (beta chain) emerged from a study of HIV-infected patients and healthy controls. Each CDR3 protein is one row after TCRdb ran MiXCR on the 5' RACE reads. This table holds almost 65,000 distinct CDR3 sequences, approximately 21% found once. Germline V gene sequence: CDR1 DFQATT, CDR2 SNEGSKA (reference sequence). Unmatched junction bases numbered 6, after V lost 1 base and J lost 4 bases. The CDR3 spans 15 residues. The gene calls are TRBV20-1 and TRBJ2-1; 8 positions match TRBD2. Material: CD4+ T cells from blood. This TCR was recovered from a human donor in good health. CDR3 residues: CSARGSGREYNEQFF. The CDR3 DNA is TGCAGTGCTAGAGGGAGCGGGAGAGAATACAATGAGCAGTTCTTC.